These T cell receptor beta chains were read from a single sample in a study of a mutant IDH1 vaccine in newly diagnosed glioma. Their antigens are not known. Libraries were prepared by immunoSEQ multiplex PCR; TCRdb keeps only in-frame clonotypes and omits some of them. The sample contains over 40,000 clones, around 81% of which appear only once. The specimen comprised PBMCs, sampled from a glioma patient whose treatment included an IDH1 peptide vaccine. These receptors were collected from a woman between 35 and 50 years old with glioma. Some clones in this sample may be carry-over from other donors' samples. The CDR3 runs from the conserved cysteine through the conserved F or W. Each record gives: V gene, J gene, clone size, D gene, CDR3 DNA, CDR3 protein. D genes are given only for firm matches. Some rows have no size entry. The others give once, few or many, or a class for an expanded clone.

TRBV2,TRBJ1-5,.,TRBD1,TGTGCCAGCAGTGGAGACAGGGGCCTTAATCAGCCCCAGCATTTT,CASSGDRGLNQPQHF
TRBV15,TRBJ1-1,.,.,TGTGCCACCAGCAGAGGATTCGGGACGGCTGAAGCTTTCTTT,CATSRGFGTAEAFF
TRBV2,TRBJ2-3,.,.,TGTGCCATCGGACTTTCTAGTTATACGCAGTATTTT,CAIGLSSYTQYF
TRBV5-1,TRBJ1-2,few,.,TGCGCCAGCAGCTTGGACCCCCAGGGTTACTATGGCTACACCTTC,CASSLDPQGYYGYTF
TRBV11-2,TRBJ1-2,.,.,TGTGCCAGCAGCCTATCAGGGACAACCACTCCGTCCTTC,CASSLSGTTTPSF
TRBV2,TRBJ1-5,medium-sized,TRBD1,TGTGCCAGCGGCGGGGAACAGGGGAATCAGCCCCAGCATTTT,CASGGEQGNQPQHF
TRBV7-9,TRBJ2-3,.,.,TGTGCCAGCAGCCACCGGCAGGGGAGGGACAATACGCAGTATTTT,CASSHRQGRDNTQYF
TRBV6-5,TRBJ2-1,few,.,TGTGCCAGTAAAAGGACAGACCTTTACAATGAGCAGTTCTTC,CASKRTDLYNEQFF
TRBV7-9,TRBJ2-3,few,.,TGTGCCAGCAGCTTAGCAGATACGCAGTATTTT,CASSLADTQYF
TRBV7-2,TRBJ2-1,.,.,TGTGCCAGCAGCTTATCCTATAGGGAGCAGTTCTTC,CASSLSYREQFF
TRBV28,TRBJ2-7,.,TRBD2,TGTGCCGGTCGGTCACAGCGGGAGAGAGACGAGCAGTACTTC,CAGRSQRERDEQYF
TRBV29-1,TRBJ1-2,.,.,TGCAGCGTTGAACAGGGAAGAGGCTACACCTTC,CSVEQGRGYTF
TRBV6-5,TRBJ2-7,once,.,TGTGCCAGCAGGGCGCCGACCTACGAGCAGTACTTC,CASRAPTYEQYF
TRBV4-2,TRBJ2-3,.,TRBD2,TGTGCCAGCAGCCTGGAAGGACTAGCGGTGACGAACACAGATACGCAGTATTTT,CASSLEGLAVTNTDTQYF
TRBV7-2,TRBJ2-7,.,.,TGTGCCAGCAGCTTAGTAGGAGGCTACGAGCAGTACTTC,CASSLVGGYEQYF
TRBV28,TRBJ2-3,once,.,TGTGCCAGCAGAGTTTGGGATACGCAGTATTTT,CASRVWDTQYF
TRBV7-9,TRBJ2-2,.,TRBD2,TGTGCCAGCAGCCAGGGAGGGTTAAACACCGGGGAGCTGTTTTTT,CASSQGGLNTGELFF
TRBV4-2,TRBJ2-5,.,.,TGTGCCAGCAGCCAAGAAGAGACCCAGTACTTC,CASSQEETQYF
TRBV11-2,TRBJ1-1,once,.,TGTGCCAGCAGCGGACAGCCTAGTAAAGCTTTCTTT,CASSGQPSKAFF
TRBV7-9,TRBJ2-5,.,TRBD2,TGTGCCAGCAGCTTAGGACTAGCGGGGGACGAGACCCAGTACTTC,CASSLGLAGDETQYF
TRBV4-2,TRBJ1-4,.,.,TGTGCCAGCAGCCAAGATGCCATCAAAAAACTGTTTTTT,CASSQDAIKKLFF
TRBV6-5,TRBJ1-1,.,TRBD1,TGTGCCAGCAGTCGACTAACAGGGGGCCCTGAAGCTTTCTTT,CASSRLTGGPEAFF
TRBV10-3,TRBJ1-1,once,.,TGTGCCATCAGTGATAAGGGAAAGAACACTGAAGCTTTCTTT,CAISDKGKNTEAFF
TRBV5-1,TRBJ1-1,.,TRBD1,TGCGCCAGCTTCGTAGGGGACAGGACAAACACTGAAGCTTTCTTT,CASFVGDRTNTEAFF
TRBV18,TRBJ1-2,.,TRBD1,TGTGCCAGCTCACCCAGACAGGGTCTTGGCTACACCTTC,CASSPRQGLGYTF
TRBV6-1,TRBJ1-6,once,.,TGTGCCAGCAGTGAAGCGGGGGGAGACTCTTCACCCCTCCACTTT,CASSEAGGDSSPLHF
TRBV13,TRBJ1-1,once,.,TGTGCCAGCAGCTTTCGGGGATACACTGAAGCTTTCTTT,CASSFRGYTEAFF
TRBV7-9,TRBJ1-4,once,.,TGTGCCAGCAGCTTAGCAGCGGGTTCGACCGAAAAACTGTTTTTT,CASSLAAGSTEKLFF
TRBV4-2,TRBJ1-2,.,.,TGTGCCAGCAGCCAGGGTCGACAGGCGTCGGGAGGCTACACCTTC,CASSQGRQASGGYTF
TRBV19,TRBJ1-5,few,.,TGTGCCAGTAGTATTGCCCAAGTCTGGGGCCAGCCCCAGCATTTT,CASSIAQVWGQPQHF
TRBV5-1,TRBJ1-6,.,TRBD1,TGCGCCAGCAGCTTGGGGTCCACAGGGGGCCCGAGGAATTCACCCCTCCACTTT,CASSLGSTGGPRNSPLHF
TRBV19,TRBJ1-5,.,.,TGTGCCAGTAGTCCCCTCCCGGTGGTGACAGGAATTAATAGCAATCAGCCCCAGCATTTT,CASSPLPVVTGINSNQPQHF
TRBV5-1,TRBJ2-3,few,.,TGCGCCAGCAGCCCGACCATGGGGGATACGCAGTATTTT,CASSPTMGDTQYF
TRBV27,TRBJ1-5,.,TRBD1,TGTGCCAGCAGTATCTCCGGGACAGGGACTTATCAGCCCCAGCATTTT,CASSISGTGTYQPQHF
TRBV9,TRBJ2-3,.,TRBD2,TGTGCCAGCAGCAAGGGACTAGCGGGAGGGGTGGGCACAGATACGCAGTATTTT,CASSKGLAGGVGTDTQYF
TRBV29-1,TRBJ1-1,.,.,TGCAGCGTTGCCTCAGGGCTCATGAACACTGAAGCTTTCTTT,CSVASGLMNTEAFF
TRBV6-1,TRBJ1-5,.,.,TGTGCCAGCGGGGGTAATAGCAATCAGCCCCAGCATTTT,CASGGNSNQPQHF
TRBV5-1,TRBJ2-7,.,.,TGCGCCAGCAGCCCAGGCGCGGGGAGGCCCTACTACGAGCAGTACTTC,CASSPGAGRPYYEQYF
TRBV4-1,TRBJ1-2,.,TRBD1,TGCGCCAGCAGCCAGACCGGGACAGGGACGAGGGGCTACACCTTC,CASSQTGTGTRGYTF
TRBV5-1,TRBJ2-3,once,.,TGCGCCAGCAGCTTGGCCGTGGCGGTATATACGCAGTATTTT,CASSLAVAVYTQYF
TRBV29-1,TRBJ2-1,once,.,TGCAGCGTTGAAGGACAGGATAGGGGCCTTTACAATGAGCAGTTCTTC,CSVEGQDRGLYNEQFF
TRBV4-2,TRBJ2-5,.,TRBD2,TGTGCCAGCAGCCAAGAAACTAGCGGGGAGCCTCAAGAGACCCAGTACTTC,CASSQETSGEPQETQYF
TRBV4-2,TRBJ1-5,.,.,TGTGCCAGCAGCCAAGAAGGGGAGGCAGGTCCTGGGTGGGGCAATCAGCCCCAGCATTTT,CASSQEGEAGPGWGNQPQHF
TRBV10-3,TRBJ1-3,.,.,TGTGCCATCAGTTCATACGGCTCAGTCAGGGACTCCATATATTTT,CAISSYGSVRDSIYF
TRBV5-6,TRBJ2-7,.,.,TGTGCCAGCAGCTTGATCCCCTACGAGCAGTACTTC,CASSLIPYEQYF
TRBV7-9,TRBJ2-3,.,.,TGTGCCAGCAGCTTCGGGGTGACGGGTCGCGCAGATACGCAGTATTTT,CASSFGVTGRADTQYF
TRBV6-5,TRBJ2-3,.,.,TGTGCCAGCACGGGGAGAGGCACAGATACGCAGTATTTT,CASTGRGTDTQYF
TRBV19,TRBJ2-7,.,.,TGTGCCAGTAGTATCCAGCCTGACCCGGCAGGCGAGCAGTACTTC,CASSIQPDPAGEQYF